This TCR beta chain came from a study of T cell changes during pregnancy in multiple sclerosis. Germline V gene data show CDR1 as SGHTA and CDR2 as FQGTGA. CDR3 length equals 15 residues. Unmatched junction bases numbered 8, after V lost 4 bases and J lost 6 bases. Some clones are missing from TCRdb's copy, which holds only in-frame ones; the method was immunoSEQ multiplex PCR. The table includes 30,000 to 40,000 clones, around 93% detected once. V and J are TRBV7-3 and TRBJ2-2; TRBD2 aligns across 7 bases. This receptor was obtained from a female donor with multiple sclerosis, enrolled in a pregnancy study. The sequencing used CD4+ T cells from peripheral blood mononuclear cells, collected in the second trimester of pregnancy. The DNA for the CDR3 is TGTGCCAGCAGCTCAGGACTAGGGATGGCCGGGGAGCTGTTTTTT. Translation gives CASSSGLGMAGELFF.